This entry lists 7 T cell receptor beta chains sequenced from one sample in a study of cytomegalovirus exposure and HLA in healthy donors. It was with 60 Vbeta and 13 Jbeta primers that the PCR ran. TCRdb keeps only in-frame clones here, not all; method: immunoSEQ multiplex PCR. The sample shows 76,000 or so clones, over 65% of them seen only once. Sequencing input: PBMCs. The receptors derive from a woman in her 40s in good health and CMV-seropositive.

This clone was found once. This chain links TRBV7-6 with TRBJ2-2; D not resolved. The germline gives CDR1 SGHVS, CDR2 FNYEAQ. Trimming removed 4 bases from V and 0 bases from J, with 3 bases in between. CDR3 length equals 13 residues. CDR3 DNA: TGTGCCAGCAGCTCTCCGAACACCGGGGAGCTGTTTTTT. This sequence encodes CASSSPNTGELFF.

The chain links TRBV19 to TRBJ1-2; 8 positions match TRBD1. This CDR3 spans 15 amino acids. V shed 0 bases, J shed 6 bases, and the junction held 6 bases outside the gene matches. Germline V gene lookup returns CDR1 LNHDA and CDR2 SQIVND (reference sequence). In nucleotides, the CDR3 is TGTGCCAGTAGTATAGATAGCAGGGGGCTGGATGGCTACACCTTC. Its protein is CASSIDSRGLDGYTF.

The V gene is TRBV13, the J gene TRBJ1-1; D perhaps matches TRBD1 (5 bases). CDR1 is PRHDT, CDR2 FYEKMQ, per germline (reference sequence). The V end lost 5 bases, the J end lost 6 bases, and 13 bases lay between the germline ends. This CDR3 contains 13 residues. The CDR3 region has the DNA TGTGCCAGCAGCATTGCAGGGTTGGCTGAAGCTTTCTTT. This codes for CASSIAGLAEAFF.

This clone was observed once. Here the CDR3 DNA reads TGTGCCAGCAGCAACCGCCTACAGGGGTACTATGGCTACACCTTC. It yields the protein CASSNRLQGYYGYTF. The V and J genes are TRBV11-2 and TRBJ1-2; TRBD1 agrees at 7 bases. The CDR3 totals 15 residues. Trimming at V came to 5 bases and at J to 3 bases, leaving 9 bases not matched to a gene. Germline CDR1 is SGHAT and CDR2 is FQNNGV.

The chain recombines TRBV6-1 with TRBJ1-3; 8 bases are a match to TRBD1. V lost 6 bases to trimming and J lost 0 bases; unmatched junction nucleotides: 4. The CDR3 has 15 residues. Germline V gene data show CDR1 as MNHNS and CDR2 as SASEGT. The CDR3 nucleotides are TGTGCCAGCAGGGAGGACAGGGCCTCTGGAAACACCATATATTTT. This encodes CASREDRASGNTIYF.

The rearrangement links TRBV9 to TRBJ1-4; D gene unclear. The CDR3 consists of 15 residues. Trimming removed 6 bases at V and 5 bases at J, with 17 bases between. The germline CDR1 and CDR2 sequences are SGDLS and YYNGEE. CDR3 amino acids: CASTRGQSGNEKLFF. CDR3 nucleotide sequence: TGTGCCAGCACCCGAGGGCAGTCGGGAAATGAAAAACTGTTTTTT.

The chain is built from TRBV4-1 and TRBJ1-1; possibly TRBD1 for D (6 bases). Germline V gene lookup returns CDR1 MGHRA and CDR2 YSYEKL. V lost 2 bases and J lost 1, with 8 bases in between. The CDR3 has 14 residues. CDR3: CASSQTGTNTEAFF. DNA for the CDR3: TGCGCCAGCAGCCAAACAGGGACGAACACTGAAGCTTTCTTT.